This entry concerns a single T cell receptor (beta chain). This entry is derived from a study of blood T cell repertoires in COVID-19. Produced via immunoSEQ multiplex PCR; TCRdb's table is partial and in-frame only. The sample has under 350,000 clones, 65% to 90% seen once. This CDR3 spans 14 amino acids. Germline values: CDR1 SGHRS, CDR2 YFSETQ. Trimming removed 2 bases at V and 3 bases at J, with 12 bases between. The origin of this receptor is a human donor in a cohort sampled during active COVID-19. Specimen: peripheral blood. The V gene is TRBV5-1, the J gene TRBJ2-7, with a weak D call TRBD1 (7 bases). DNA of the CDR3: TGCGCCAGCAGCTTCAGGGGGGAGAACTACGAGCAGTACTTC. Its protein product is CASSFRGENYEQYF.